The source of this TCR beta chain is a study of cytomegalovirus exposure and HLA in healthy donors. The CDR3 totals 12 residues. V lost 5 bases, J lost 1 base, and 8 bases lay in between. Germline CDR1 and CDR2: GTSNPN and SVGIG (reference sequence). The PCR ran on 60 Vbeta and 13 Jbeta primers. Generated by immunoSEQ multiplex PCR, the TCRdb table keeps only in-frame clones and is missing some. Among 150,000 or so clones listed, around three fifths were seen once. This TCR came from a woman younger than 45 in good health and CMV-seropositive. The material sequenced was PBMCs. The chain joins TRBV30 to TRBJ1-1; no reliable D call. The CDR3 coding sequence is TGTGCCTGGGTTGGAGAGAACACTGAAGCTTTCTTT. This gives the protein CAWVGENTEAFF.